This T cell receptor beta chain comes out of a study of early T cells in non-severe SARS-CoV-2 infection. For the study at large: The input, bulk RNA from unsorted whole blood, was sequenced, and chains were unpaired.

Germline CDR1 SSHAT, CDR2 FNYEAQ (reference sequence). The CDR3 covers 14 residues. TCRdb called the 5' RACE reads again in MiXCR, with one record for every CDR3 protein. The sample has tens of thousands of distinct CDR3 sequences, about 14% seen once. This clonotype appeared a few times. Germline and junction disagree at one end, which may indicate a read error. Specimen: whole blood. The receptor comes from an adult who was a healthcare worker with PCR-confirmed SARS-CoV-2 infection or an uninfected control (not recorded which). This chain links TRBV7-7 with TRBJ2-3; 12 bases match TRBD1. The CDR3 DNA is TGTGCTAGCAGCAGGGGACAGGGGGCGGATACGCAGTATTTT. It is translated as CASSRGQGADTQYF.